Listed here are 25 T cell receptor beta chains from one sample, sequenced in a study of somatic mutations in cytotoxic T cells in rheumatoid arthritis. Some clones are missing from TCRdb's copy, which holds only in-frame ones; the method was immunoSEQ multiplex PCR. The sample lists about 14,000 clones, around 77% occurring once. Sequenced material: CD8+ T cells sorted from blood. These receptor sequences come from an adult with rheumatoid arthritis.

J is TRBJ2-7 and V is TRBV13; 7 positions agree with TRBD1. The germline V gene has CDR1 PRHDT and CDR2 FYEKMQ (reference sequence). This CDR3 has 15 amino acids. Trimming removed 0 bases from V and 4 bases from J; junction bases left unmatched: 6. In DNA form, the CDR3 reads TGTGCCAGCAGCTTAGGACAGGGGCGGGCATACGAGCAGTACTTC. This translates into CASSLGQGRAYEQYF.

The CDR3 here is CASSFERGKETQYF. Written as DNA, the CDR3 is TGTGCCAGCAGCTTTGAGAGGGGGAAAGAGACCCAGTACTTC. The rearrangement joins TRBV7-6 to TRBJ2-5, with D perhaps matching TRBD1 (6 bases). V lost 3 bases, J lost 3 bases, and 11 bases lay in between. CDR3 length: 14 residues. The germline gives CDR1 SGHVS, CDR2 FNYEAQ.

The genes are TRBV27 and TRBJ2-2, with D uncertain. The CDR3 has 12 amino acids. V was clipped by 8 bases and J by 1 base, with 5 bases between them. Germline CDR1 MNHEY, CDR2 SMNVEV (reference sequence). CDR3 sequence reads: CASVGNTGELFF. CDR3 DNA sequence: TGTGCCAGCGTCGGGAACACCGGGGAGCTGTTTTTT.

This clone appeared once. The chain couples TRBV7-6 to TRBJ1-4; D remains unclear. The V gene's germline CDR1 is SGHVS and CDR2 FNYEAQ. The CDR3 is 14 amino acids. Between the trimmed V and J ends, which lost 6 bases and 2 bases, there was a span of 10 bases. The CDR3 loop is CASSYTVTNEKLFF. The CDR3 nucleotides are TGTGCCAGCAGTTATACAGTGACTAATGAAAAACTGTTTTTT.

CDR3 region: CASSTRADTDTQYF. Written as DNA, the CDR3 is TGTGCCAGCAGCACGAGGGCCGACACAGATACGCAGTATTTT. The V and J genes are TRBV28 and TRBJ2-3; D may be TRBD2 (5 bases). The CDR3 is 14 amino acids. The V end was cut by 6 bases, the J end by 2 bases, with 12 bases between. Germline CDR1 and CDR2: MDHEN and SYDVKM.

This chain connects TRBV7-8 to TRBJ1-1; D uncertain. Germline V lookup: CDR1 SGHVS, CDR2 FQNEAQ. The V gene lost 5 bases and the J gene lost 10 bases, with 23 bases spanning the gap. This CDR3 contains 15 residues. The CDR3 is CASSQGIAPVLRAFF. As DNA, the CDR3 is TGTGCCAGCAGCCAAGGCATAGCTCCAGTATTGAGAGCTTTCTTT.

J is TRBJ1-1 and V is TRBV5-1; no clear D gene. The V end was cut by 0 bases, the J end by 8 bases, with 5 bases between. Germline CDR1 reads SGHRS; CDR2 reads YFSETQ. The CDR3 spans 11 residues. The CDR3 loop reads CASSLGGEAFF. The DNA for the CDR3 is TGCGCCAGCAGCTTGGGAGGAGAAGCTTTCTTT.

The gene calls are TRBV4-1 and TRBJ2-3; D gene uncertain. The germline V and J ends were trimmed by 2 bases and 0 bases, with 12 bases remaining between them. The CDR3 totals 16 residues. Germline CDR1 and CDR2: MGHRA and YSYEKL. For the CDR3, the DNA is TGCGCCAGCAGCCAATCGTCCGGCCCTAGCACAGATACGCAGTATTTT. Protein: CASSQSSGPSTDTQYF.

This clone turned up a few times. This chain connects TRBV10-3 to TRBJ2-1; a weak D match, TRBD2 (5 bases). V was trimmed by 2 bases and J by 8 bases, leaving 13 bases between them. The germline CDR1 and CDR2 sequences are ENHRY and SYGVKD. The CDR3 spans 14 residues. Here the CDR3 reads CAISEPGNGHEQFF. The DNA for the CDR3 is TGTGCCATCAGTGAGCCGGGGAATGGGCATGAGCAGTTCTTC.

The J gene is TRBJ1-5, the V gene TRBV5-6; D gene uncertain. This CDR3 spans 13 amino acids. Looked up from germline, CDR1 is SGHDT and CDR2 is YYEEEE. The V end lost 0 bases, the J end lost 1 base, and 2 bases lay between the germline ends. The chain's CDR3 is CASSLGSNQPQHF. CDR3 sequence (DNA): TGTGCCAGCAGCTTGGGCAGCAATCAGCCCCAGCATTTT. The whole variable domain, filled in from reference TRBV5-6 and TRBJ1-5, reads DAGVTQSPTHLIKTRGQQVTLRCSPKSGHDTVSWYQQALGQGPQFIFQYYEEEERQRGNFPDRFSGHQFPNYSSELNVNALLLGDSALYLCASSLGSNQPQHFGDGTRLSIL.

This chain connects TRBV5-6 to TRBJ1-6; unclear D gene. Trimming took off 2 bases at V and 5 bases at J, with 8 bases between the two ends. This CDR3 region has 14 residues. Per the germline V gene, CDR1 is SGHDT and CDR2 is YYEEEE. CDR3 protein: CASSLSGDNSPLHF. DNA of the CDR3: TGTGCCAGCAGCTTAAGCGGGGATAATTCACCCCTCCACTTT.

The CDR3 sequence: CATDGGTTDTQYF. CDR3 DNA sequence: TGTGCCACGGATGGGGGCACCACAGATACGCAGTATTTT. The V gene is TRBV7-6, the J gene TRBJ2-3, with a tentative D call TRBD1 (6 bases). This CDR3 comprises 13 residues. Trimming cost V 10 bases and J 2 bases, with 13 bases left between them. Per the germline V gene, CDR1 is SGHVS and CDR2 is FNYEAQ.

The chain combines TRBV29-1 with TRBJ2-7, with D perhaps given as TRBD1 or TRBD2 (6 bases each). V was clipped by 7 bases and J by 0 bases, with 13 bases between them. Germline V gene sequence: CDR1 SQVTM, CDR2 ANQGSEA. The length of the CDR3 is 13 residues. This CDR3 is CSAMGGNSYEQYF. The CDR3 DNA reads TGCAGCGCCATGGGGGGCAACTCCTACGAGCAGTACTTC.

This clone is a singleton in its sample. This chain joins TRBV2 and TRBJ1-2, with TRBD1 as a possible D gene (5 bases). This CDR3 contains 12 residues. V was shortened by 4 bases and J by 6 bases, with 9 bases between the two germline ends. CDR1 and CDR2 (germline): SNHLY, FYNNEI. The CDR3 loop is CASSASGDGYTF. The CDR3 coding sequence is TGTGCCAGCAGTGCCTCGGGGGATGGCTACACCTTC.

The chain links TRBV5-1 to TRBJ1-2; 7 bases line up with TRBD1. V shed 2 bases and J 1 base; nucleotides not matched to a gene: 8. Germline V gene sequence: CDR1 SGHRS, CDR2 YFSETQ. The CDR3 totals 16 residues. Here the CDR3 DNA reads TGCGCCAGCAGCTTCTCCGGGACAGACCTTAACTATGGCTACACCTTC. It codes for CASSFSGTDLNYGYTF.

This chain uses TRBV25-1 with TRBJ2-2; 9 bases are shared with TRBD1. Germline V gene sequence: CDR1 MGHDK, CDR2 SYGVNS. The ends lost 2 bases at V and 6 bases at J; junction bases unmatched: 13. The CDR3 extends over 18 amino acids. In DNA form, the CDR3 reads TGTGCCAGCAGTGAAGATACCCTCCGGGACAGGGTTCCCGGGGAGCTGTTTTTT. Its translation: CASSEDTLRDRVPGELFF.

The rearrangement links TRBV6-6 to TRBJ2-7, with 7 nucleotides matching TRBD2. Germline values: CDR1 MNHNY, CDR2 SVGAGI (reference sequence). V lost 5 bases, J lost 3 bases, and 4 bases stayed unmatched. The CDR3 length is 13 residues. In DNA, the CDR3 is TGTGCCAGCAGTCCCTCGGGGGGCTACGAGCAGTACGTC. Encoded protein: CASSPSGGYEQYV.

The V call is TRBV27, the J call TRBJ1-1; D perhaps matches TRBD1 (5 bases). CDR1 is MNHEY, CDR2 SMNVEV, per germline (reference sequence). V lost 5 bases and J lost 12, with 19 bases in between. The CDR3 spans 13 residues. The CDR3: CASSAPGLGGTFF. The CDR3 DNA reads TGTGCCAGCAGTGCGCCTGGTCTCGGGGGGACTTTCTTT.

The rearrangement links TRBV14 to TRBJ1-4; TRBD1 might be the D (5 bases). V lost 4 bases, J lost 10 bases, and 13 bases lay in between. Per the germline V gene, CDR1 is SGHDN and CDR2 is FVKESK. This CDR3 contains 13 residues. CDR3 residues: CASSPGAWGKLFF. The CDR3 nucleotides read TGTGCCAGCAGCCCCGGGGCGTGGGGAAAACTGTTTTTT.

The chain links TRBV27 to TRBJ2-5; perhaps TRBD2 as D (6 bases). This CDR3 comprises 16 residues. Germline-derived CDR1 and CDR2 are MNHEY and SMNVEV (reference sequence). The V end was cut by 0 bases, the J end by 2 bases, with 13 bases between. The CDR3 reads CASSLSGGGGQETQYF. CDR3 nucleotide sequence: TGTGCCAGCAGTTTATCGGGGGGTGGGGGGCAAGAGACCCAGTACTTC.

Only a few counts were recorded for this clone. The chain carries TRBV27 and TRBJ2-2, with 8 bases matching TRBD1. There are 17 residues in the CDR3. The V gene's germline CDR1 is MNHEY and CDR2 SMNVEV (reference sequence). Trimming removed 4 bases from V and 4 bases from J; junction bases left unmatched: 11. CDR3 amino acids: CASSSPNRQGSTGELFF. The CDR3 nucleotides read TGTGCCAGCAGTTCCCCCAACCGACAGGGGTCCACCGGGGAGCTGTTTTTT.

The J gene is TRBJ2-7, the V gene TRBV5-5, with D possibly being TRBD1 or TRBD2 (5 bases each). Trimming removed 0 bases from V and 2 bases from J, with 9 bases in between. Per the germline V gene, CDR1 is SGHKS and CDR2 is YYEKEE (reference sequence). This CDR3 is built from 14 residues. Here the CDR3 reads CASSLGDLAYEQYF. CDR3 nucleotides: TGTGCCAGCAGCTTGGGGGACCTCGCCTACGAGCAGTACTTC.

The chain links TRBV7-6 to TRBJ2-1; D might be TRBD2 (6 bases). The germline V and J ends were trimmed by 0 bases and 4 bases, with 7 bases remaining between them. This CDR3 has 14 amino acids. Germline CDR1 is SGHVS and CDR2 is FNYEAQ. The CDR3 region is CASSLAGTYNEQFF. The CDR3 DNA sequence: TGTGCCAGCAGCTTAGCGGGGACTTACAATGAGCAGTTCTTC.

The genes are TRBV5-4 and TRBJ1-3; 7 bases line up with TRBD1. The CDR3 totals 15 residues. CDR1 is SGHNT, CDR2 YYREEE, per germline (reference sequence). J was trimmed by 8 bases and V by 0 bases; bases with no gene match: 8. CDR3 region: CASSLERQGRDTIYF. In DNA, the CDR3 is TGTGCCAGCAGCTTGGAACGACAGGGAAGGGACACCATATATTTT.

This clone was observed a few times. This rearrangement joins TRBV5-1 to TRBJ2-5; D might be TRBD2 (5 bases). The CDR3 loop spans 14 amino acids. Between the trimmed V and J ends, which lost 0 bases and 4 bases, there was a span of 10 bases. Germline CDR1 is SGHRS and CDR2 is YFSETQ. CDR3 sequence: CASSLEFEGETQYF. The CDR3 coding sequence is TGCGCCAGCAGCTTGGAATTTGAGGGAGAGACCCAGTACTTC.